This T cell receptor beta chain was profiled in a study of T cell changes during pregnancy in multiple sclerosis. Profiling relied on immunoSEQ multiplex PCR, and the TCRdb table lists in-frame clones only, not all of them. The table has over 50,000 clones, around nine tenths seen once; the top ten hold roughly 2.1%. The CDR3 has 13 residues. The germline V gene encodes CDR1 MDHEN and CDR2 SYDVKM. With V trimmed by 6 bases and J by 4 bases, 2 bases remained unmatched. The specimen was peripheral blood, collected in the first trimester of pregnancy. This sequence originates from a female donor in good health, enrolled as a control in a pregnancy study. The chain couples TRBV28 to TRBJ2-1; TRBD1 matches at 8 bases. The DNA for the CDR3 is TGTGCCAGCAGGGGGACAGGATACAATGAGCAGTTCTTC. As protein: CASRGTGYNEQFF.